This TCR beta chain was sequenced in a study of molecular identifiers for immune sequencing clone quantification. The V gene lost 5 bases and the J gene lost 6 bases, with 20 bases spanning the gap. CDR3 length equals 15 residues. Germline values: CDR1 SGHNT, CDR2 YENEEA. This clonotype was counted at least ten times. For bulk TCR libraries, previously described methods and listed TCR primers were used. MiXCR, run by TCRdb on the PCR reads, gives a single entry per CDR3 protein. This sample has over 60,000 distinct CDR3 sequences, with about a fifth found just once. The rearrangement uses TRBV11-3 and TRBJ2-7; D is possibly TRBD1 (6 bases). Sequencing was carried out using naive CD8+ T cells from blood, with Jurkat cell RNA spiked in. Subset defined: FACS-sorted CD8+CD4-CCR7+CD45RA+ naive T cells. The TCR originated in a human donor in good health. Some libraries in this study had Jurkat cell RNA spiked in. The CDR3 region has the DNA TGTGCCAGCAGCCCCAGGATGGGGGCCGGGGCCGAGCAGTACTTC. Translating it yields CASSPRMGAGAEQYF.